This T cell receptor (beta chain) is from a study of blood T cell repertoires in COVID-19 (TCRdb year 2020). Regarding the study in general: The collaborator samples originated in the United States, Italy and Spain and spanned the acute and convalescent phases of COVID-19. Nearly every sample came with metadata listing a de-identified subject ID, COVID-19 status, age in years and sex. HLA class I and class II types, where available, came from metadata supplied by the sample provider rather than from assay-based typing. Samples came from the ongoing ImmuneRACE study (first 160 participants) plus 1,254 subjects from 6 global collaborators. The repertoires were released in a freely available public database intended as a resource for research on the immune response to SARS-CoV-2. Subjects who had been exposed to COVID-19, were actively infected with it, or had recovered from it provided the deeply sampled blood TCRbeta repertoires that made up the dataset. The material from the prospective study consisted of cDNA or gDNA derived from T cells, B-cell-depleted T cells, or PBMCs.

As to this clone: The antigen it recognizes is unknown. Its ends do not fully match the called genes, so a read error is possible.

Measured from the cysteine to the phenylalanine, the CDR3 is 15 residues long. The read is trimmed to its CDR3 DNA, 45 bases read in frame from base 1. According to the germline V gene, CDR1 reads MDHEN and CDR2 reads SYDVKM. On the study overall, not on this receptor specifically: The quantity of clinical and demographic metadata differed by source and by participant and was supplied without curation.

TCRbeta CDR3 regions were amplified from genomic DNA by means of the immunoSEQ Assay, a bias-controlled multiplex PCR. Per the authors' processing: The number of nucleated cells in each sample was estimated from the amplification of reference gene primers within the assay. Sequence reads were collapsed and filtered to measure the absolute abundance of every unique TCRbeta CDR3 rearrangement. Productive Simpson clonality was computed per sample as the square root of Simpson's diversity index over productive rearrangements. TCRdb mirrors the immuneACCESS table, restricted to in-frame sequences. Some clones are absent from its copies; in checked studies, under half trace to an unresolved V gene, and the reason for the others is unknown. The V and J calls and clone size come from that table; D and trimming were worked out from the DNA. The sample table contains roughly 380,000 clones; only one count was recorded for about 91% of them. The leading ten clones occupy under 2% of the sample.

At one collaborating source in Seattle, patients were enrolled during active infection and were followed longitudinally through the course of disease. Whole blood was collected in K2EDTA tubes by collaborating institutions according to the institutions' own protocols. For TCRbeta analysis, collaborators shipped samples as frozen whole blood, isolated PBMCs, or DNA extracted from either of those sample types. The sequence was obtained from a woman aged 40 to 49 with COVID-19, enrolled during active disease. The rearranged chain carries TRBV28 and TRBJ1-2; TRBD1 is a weak D gene call, 5 bases matching. The sequenced sample was peripheral blood. The CDR3 in this case is CASTLRGGWNYGYTF. The sequenced DNA: TGTGCCAGCACTTTACGCGGGGGGTGGAACTATGGCTACACCTTC.